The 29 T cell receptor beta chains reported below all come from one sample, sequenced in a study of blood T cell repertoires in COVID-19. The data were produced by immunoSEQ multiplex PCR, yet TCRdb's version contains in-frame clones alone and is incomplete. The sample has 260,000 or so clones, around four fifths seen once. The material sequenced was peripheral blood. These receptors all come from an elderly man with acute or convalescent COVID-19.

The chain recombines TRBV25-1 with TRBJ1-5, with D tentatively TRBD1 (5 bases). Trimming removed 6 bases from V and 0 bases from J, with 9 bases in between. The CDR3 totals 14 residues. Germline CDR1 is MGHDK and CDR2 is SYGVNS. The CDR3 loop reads CASRETGSNQPQHF. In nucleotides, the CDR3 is TGTGCCAGCAGAGAAACAGGTAGCAATCAGCCCCAGCATTTT.

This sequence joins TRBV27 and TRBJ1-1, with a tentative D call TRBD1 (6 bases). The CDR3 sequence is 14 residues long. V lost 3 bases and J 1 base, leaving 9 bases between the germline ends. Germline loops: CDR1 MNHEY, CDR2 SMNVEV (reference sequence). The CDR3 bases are TGTGCCAGCAGTTTCATACAGGGGAACACTGAAGCTTTCTTT. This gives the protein CASSFIQGNTEAFF.

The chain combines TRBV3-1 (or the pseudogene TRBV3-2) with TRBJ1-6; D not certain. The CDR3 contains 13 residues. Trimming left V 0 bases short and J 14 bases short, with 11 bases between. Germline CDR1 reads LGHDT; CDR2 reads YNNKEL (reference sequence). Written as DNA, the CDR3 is TGTGCCAGCAGCCAAGATGGATCAGGCTCCCTCCACTTT. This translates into CASSQDGSGSLHF.

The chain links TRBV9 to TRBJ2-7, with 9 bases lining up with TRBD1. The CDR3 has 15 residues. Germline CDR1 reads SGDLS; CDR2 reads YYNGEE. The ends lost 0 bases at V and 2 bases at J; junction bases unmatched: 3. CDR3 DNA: TGTGCCAGCAGCGTAGCTGGACAGGGGACCTACGAGCAGTACTTC. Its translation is CASSVAGQGTYEQYF.

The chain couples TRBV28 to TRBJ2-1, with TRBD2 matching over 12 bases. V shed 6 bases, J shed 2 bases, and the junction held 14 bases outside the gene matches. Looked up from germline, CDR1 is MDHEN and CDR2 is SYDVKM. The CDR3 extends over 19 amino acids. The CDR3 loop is CASSIARTSGISTYNEQFF. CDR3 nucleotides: TGTGCCAGCAGCATCGCTCGGACTAGCGGGATAAGTACCTACAATGAGCAGTTCTTC.

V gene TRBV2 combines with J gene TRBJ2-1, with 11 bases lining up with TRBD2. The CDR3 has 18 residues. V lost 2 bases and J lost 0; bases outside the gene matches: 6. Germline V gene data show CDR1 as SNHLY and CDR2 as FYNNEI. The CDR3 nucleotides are TGTGCCAGCAGTGAATCGGGACTAGCGGCCTCCTCCTACAATGAGCAGTTCTTC. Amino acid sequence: CASSESGLAASSYNEQFF.

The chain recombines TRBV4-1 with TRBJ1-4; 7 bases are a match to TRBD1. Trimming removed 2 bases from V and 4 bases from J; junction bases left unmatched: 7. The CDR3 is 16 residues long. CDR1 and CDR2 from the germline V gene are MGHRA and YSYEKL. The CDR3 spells CASSQQPGQSNEKLFF. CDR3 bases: TGCGCCAGCAGCCAACAGCCGGGACAGAGTAATGAAAAACTGTTTTTT.

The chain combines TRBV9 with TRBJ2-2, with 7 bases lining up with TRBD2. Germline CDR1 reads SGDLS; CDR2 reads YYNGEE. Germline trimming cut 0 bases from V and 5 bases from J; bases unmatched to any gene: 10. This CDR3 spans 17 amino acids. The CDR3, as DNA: TGTGCCAGCAGCGTAGCTCCGGTAGCGGGTTCGACCGGGGAGCTGTTTTTT. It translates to CASSVAPVAGSTGELFF.

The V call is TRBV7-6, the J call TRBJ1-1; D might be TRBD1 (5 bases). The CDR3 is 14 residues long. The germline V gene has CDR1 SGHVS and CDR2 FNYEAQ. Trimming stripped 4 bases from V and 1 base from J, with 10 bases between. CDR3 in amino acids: CASSSGPPNTEAFF. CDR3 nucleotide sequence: TGTGCCAGCAGCTCAGGGCCCCCGAACACTGAAGCTTTCTTT.

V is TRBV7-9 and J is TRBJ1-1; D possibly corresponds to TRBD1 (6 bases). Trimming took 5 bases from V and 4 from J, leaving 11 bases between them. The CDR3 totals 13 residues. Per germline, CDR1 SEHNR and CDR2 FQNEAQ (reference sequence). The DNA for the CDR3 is TGTGCCAGCAGCAACTTAGGGGGCACTGAAGCTTTCTTT. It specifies CASSNLGGTEAFF.

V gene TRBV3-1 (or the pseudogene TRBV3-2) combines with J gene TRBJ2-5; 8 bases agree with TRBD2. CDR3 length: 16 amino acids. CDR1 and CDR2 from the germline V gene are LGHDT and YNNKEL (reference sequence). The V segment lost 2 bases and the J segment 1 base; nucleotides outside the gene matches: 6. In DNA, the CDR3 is TGTGCCAGCAGCCAAAACGTAGCGGGGTTCCAAGAGACCCAGTACTTC. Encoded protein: CASSQNVAGFQETQYF.

For the CDR3, the DNA is TGTGCCTCACAGGGTTTTGTCGGGACCCAGTACTTC. Amino acid sequence: CASQGFVGTQYF. The V gene is TRBV24-1, the J gene TRBJ2-5; maybe TRBD1 (6 bases). In germline, CDR1 is KGHDR, CDR2 SFDVKD. The CDR3 is 12 amino acids. V was clipped by 12 bases and J by 7 bases, with 17 bases between them.

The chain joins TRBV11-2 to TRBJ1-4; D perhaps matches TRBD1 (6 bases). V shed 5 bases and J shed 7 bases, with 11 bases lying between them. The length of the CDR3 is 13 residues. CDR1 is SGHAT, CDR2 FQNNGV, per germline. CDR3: CASSRGQTEKLFF. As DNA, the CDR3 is TGTGCCAGCAGCCGCGGACAGACTGAAAAACTGTTTTTT.

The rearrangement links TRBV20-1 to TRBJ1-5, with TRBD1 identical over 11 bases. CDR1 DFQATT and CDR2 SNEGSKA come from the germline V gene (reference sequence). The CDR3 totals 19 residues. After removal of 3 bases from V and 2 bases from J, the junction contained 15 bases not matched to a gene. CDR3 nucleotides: TGCAGTGCTAGTCGGTGGGGACAGGGGGTTAGGGCCGGCAATCAGCCCCAGCATTTT. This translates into CSASRWGQGVRAGNQPQHF.

The CDR3 sequence is CASSLPSRSSYEQYF. The CDR3 coding sequence is TGTGCCAGCAGTTTACCTAGCAGGAGCTCCTACGAGCAGTACTTC. The chain employs TRBV28 and TRBJ2-7, with a weak D call TRBD2 (5 bases). V lost 2 bases to trimming and J lost 0 bases, with 11 bases between them. The CDR3 extends over 15 amino acids. The V gene's germline CDR1 is MDHEN and CDR2 SYDVKM.

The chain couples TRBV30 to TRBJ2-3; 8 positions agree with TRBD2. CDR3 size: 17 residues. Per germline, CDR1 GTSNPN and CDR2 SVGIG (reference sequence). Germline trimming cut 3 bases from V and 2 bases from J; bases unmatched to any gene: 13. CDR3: CAWSLEVGRGVTDTQYF. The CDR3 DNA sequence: TGTGCCTGGAGCCTCGAAGTCGGGCGGGGGGTCACAGATACGCAGTATTTT.

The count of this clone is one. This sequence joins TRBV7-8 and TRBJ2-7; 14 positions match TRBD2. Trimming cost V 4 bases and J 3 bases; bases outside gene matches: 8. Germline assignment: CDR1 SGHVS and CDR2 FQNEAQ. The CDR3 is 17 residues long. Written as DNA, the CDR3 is TGTGCCAGCAGCTGGGGGACTAGCGGGAGATCTGGCTACGAGCAGTACTTC. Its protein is CASSWGTSGRSGYEQYF.

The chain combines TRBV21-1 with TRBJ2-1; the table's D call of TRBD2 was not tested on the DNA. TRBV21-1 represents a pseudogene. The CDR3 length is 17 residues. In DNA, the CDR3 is TGTGCCAGCAGCAAAGAAAAGTGGGGTAGCGGGATGTCGAAGCAGTTCTTC. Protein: CASSKEKWGSGMSKQFF.

CDR3 bases: TGTGCCAGTAGTGAAAACCGGGACAGGGAGGATCAGCCCCAGCATTTT. It specifies CASSENRDREDQPQHF. The gene calls are TRBV19 and TRBJ1-5; TRBD1 agrees at 9 bases. J was trimmed by 5 bases and V by 5 bases; bases with no gene match: 10. Germline CDR1 is LNHDA and CDR2 is SQIVND (reference sequence). CDR3 length: 16 amino acids.

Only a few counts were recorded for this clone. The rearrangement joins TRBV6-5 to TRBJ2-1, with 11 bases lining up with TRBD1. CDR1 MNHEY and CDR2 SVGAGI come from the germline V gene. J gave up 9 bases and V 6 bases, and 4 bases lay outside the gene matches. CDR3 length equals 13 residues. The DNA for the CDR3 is TGTGCCAGCAGGGGACAGGGGGACGGTGAGCAGTTCTTC. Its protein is CASRGQGDGEQFF.

CDR3 sequence: CASGGGRTNEKLFF. As DNA, the CDR3 is TGTGCCAGCGGGGGGGGGCGGACTAATGAAAAACTGTTTTTT. V usage is TRBV27 and J usage is TRBJ1-4; weak D call: TRBD1 (6 bases). V lost 8 bases and J 2 bases, leaving 12 bases between the germline ends. The CDR3 runs to 14 residues. Germline V gene sequence: CDR1 MNHEY, CDR2 SMNVEV (reference sequence).

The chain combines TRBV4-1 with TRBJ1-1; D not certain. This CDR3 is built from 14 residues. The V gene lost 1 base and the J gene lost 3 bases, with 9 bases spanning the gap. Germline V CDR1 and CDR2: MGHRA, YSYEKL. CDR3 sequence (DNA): TGCGCCAGCAGCCAAGGAGCGGGGTACACTGAAGCTTTCTTT. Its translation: CASSQGAGYTEAFF.

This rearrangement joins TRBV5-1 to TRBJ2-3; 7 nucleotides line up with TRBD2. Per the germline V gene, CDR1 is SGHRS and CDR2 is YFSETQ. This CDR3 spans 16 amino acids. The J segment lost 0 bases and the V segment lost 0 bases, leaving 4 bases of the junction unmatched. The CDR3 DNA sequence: TGCGCCAGCAGCTTGGAACTAGCGTCTAGCACAGATACGCAGTATTTT. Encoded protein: CASSLELASSTDTQYF. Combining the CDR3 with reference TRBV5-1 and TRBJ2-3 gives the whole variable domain KAGVTQTPRYLIKTRGQQVTLSCSPISGHRSVSWYQQTPGQGLQFLFEYFSETQRNKGNFPGRFSGRQFSNSRSEMNVSTLELGDSALYLCASSLELASSTDTQYFGPGTRLTVL.

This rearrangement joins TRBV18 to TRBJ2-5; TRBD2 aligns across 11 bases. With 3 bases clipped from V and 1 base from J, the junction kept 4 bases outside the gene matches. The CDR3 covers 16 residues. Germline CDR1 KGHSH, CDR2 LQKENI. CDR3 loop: CASSPGLAGPQETQYF. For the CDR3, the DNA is TGTGCCAGCTCACCCGGACTAGCGGGCCCCCAAGAGACCCAGTACTTC.

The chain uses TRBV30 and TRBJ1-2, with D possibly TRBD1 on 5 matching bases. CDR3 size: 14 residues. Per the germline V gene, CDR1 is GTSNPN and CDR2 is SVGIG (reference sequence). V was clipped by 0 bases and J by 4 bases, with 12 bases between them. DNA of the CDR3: TGTGCCTGGAGTGTACTTGCAGGGCGCTATGGCTACACCTTC. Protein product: CAWSVLAGRYGYTF.

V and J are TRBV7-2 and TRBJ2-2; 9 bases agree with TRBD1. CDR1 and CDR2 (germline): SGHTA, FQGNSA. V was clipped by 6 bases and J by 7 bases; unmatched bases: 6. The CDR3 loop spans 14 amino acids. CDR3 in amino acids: CASRQQGAGGELFF. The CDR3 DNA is TGTGCCAGCAGACAACAGGGGGCTGGCGGGGAGCTGTTTTTT.

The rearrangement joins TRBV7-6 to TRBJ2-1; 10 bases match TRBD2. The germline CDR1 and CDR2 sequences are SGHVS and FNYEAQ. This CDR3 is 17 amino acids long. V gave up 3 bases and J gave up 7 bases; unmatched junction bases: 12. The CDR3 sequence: CASSFQLLAGRLNEQFF. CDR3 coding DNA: TGTGCCAGCAGCTTTCAACTACTAGCGGGGCGCCTAAATGAGCAGTTCTTC.

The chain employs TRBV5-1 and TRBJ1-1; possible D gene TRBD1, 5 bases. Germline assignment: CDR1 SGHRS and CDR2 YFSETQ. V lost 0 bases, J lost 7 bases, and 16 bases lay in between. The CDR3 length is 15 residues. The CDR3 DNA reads TGCGCCAGCAGCTTGGATGGGGACTTCGCAAATGAAGCTTTCTTT. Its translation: CASSLDGDFANEAFF.

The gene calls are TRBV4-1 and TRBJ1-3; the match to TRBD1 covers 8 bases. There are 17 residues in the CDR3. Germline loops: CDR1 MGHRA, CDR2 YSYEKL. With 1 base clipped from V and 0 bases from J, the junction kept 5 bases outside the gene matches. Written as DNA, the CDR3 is TGCGCCAGCAGCCAAGGGGCAGGGGGCAGCTCTGGAAACACCATATATTTT. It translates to CASSQGAGGSSGNTIYF.